The 32 T cell receptor beta chains reported below all come from one sample, sequenced in a study of shared clonotypes between healthy human individuals. Profiled with immunoSEQ multiplex PCR; TCRdb holds only in-frame clones, not every one. The profile shows some 2.1 million clones, less than 95% of them singletons. CD45RO-negative, CCR7-selected cells formed the naive CD8 fraction, which excluded terminally differentiated effector memory CD45RA+ cells. Material: naive CD8+ T cells sorted from blood. These receptor sequences come from a young man in good health.

The genes are TRBV6-1 and TRBJ1-5, with 7 positions matching TRBD1. Germline trimming cut 8 bases from V and 6 bases from J; bases unmatched to any gene: 13. The germline gives CDR1 MNHNS, CDR2 SASEGT. The CDR3 runs 15 residues. The CDR3 loop is CASGPTGIVGQPQHF. Here the CDR3 DNA reads TGTGCCAGCGGACCGACAGGGATTGTGGGTCAGCCCCAGCATTTT.

This sequence joins TRBV5-1 and TRBJ2-5; TRBD1 matches 8 bases. V trimming: 3 bases; J trimming: 3 bases; junction bases outside the gene matches: 4. Germline V gives CDR1 SGHRS, CDR2 YFSETQ. The CDR3 extends over 14 amino acids. This chain's CDR3 is CASSWTGREETQYF. The CDR3, as DNA: TGCGCCAGCAGCTGGACAGGGCGGGAAGAGACCCAGTACTTC.

On this clone itself: Other DNA sequences within the sample encode an identical CDR3. J is TRBJ2-7 and V is TRBV4-1; D is ambiguous. The germline V gene encodes CDR1 MGHRA and CDR2 YSYEKL. The CDR3 contains 13 residues. V lost 0 bases and J lost 4, with 7 bases in between. CDR3 sequence (DNA): TGCGCCAGCAGCCAAGATTTTGGGTACGAGCAGTACTTC. This encodes CASSQDFGYEQYF.

The chain recombines TRBV5-1 with TRBJ2-5; 8 bases fit TRBD2. In germline, CDR1 is SGHRS, CDR2 YFSETQ. Trimming removed 0 bases from V and 1 base from J; junction bases left unmatched: 8. CDR3 length equals 17 residues. For the CDR3, the DNA is TGCGCCAGCAGCTTGGCCGAAGCGGGAGAGATCCAAGAGACCCAGTACTTC. It specifies CASSLAEAGEIQETQYF.

In its sample, this clone was seen once. This chain joins TRBV5-1 and TRBJ2-7; TRBD1 matches at 7 bases. The trim removed 4 bases at V and 5 bases at J, leaving 3 bases unmatched. CDR3 size: 12 residues. Germline V gene sequence: CDR1 SGHRS, CDR2 YFSETQ. DNA for the CDR3: TGCGCCAGCAGCGCCCAGGGGGACGAGCAGTACTTC. Protein sequence: CASSAQGDEQYF.

The V and J genes are TRBV6-5 and TRBJ2-2, with D tentatively TRBD1 (5 bases). V was clipped by 2 bases and J by 3 bases, with 7 bases between them. From germline, CDR1 is MNHEY and CDR2 SVGAGI. This CDR3 contains 14 residues. The CDR3 sequence is CASSYRQYTGELFF. The CDR3 bases are TGTGCCAGCAGTTACCGACAGTACACCGGGGAGCTGTTTTTT.

The chain couples TRBV19 to TRBJ2-7, with 8 bases identical to TRBD2. V dropped 2 bases and J dropped 5; count of bases not matched to a gene: 8. CDR3 length: 15 amino acids. Looked up from germline, CDR1 is LNHDA and CDR2 is SQIVND (reference sequence). The CDR3 DNA follows: TGTGCCAGTAGTATAAGTAGCGGGGCCCGGAACGAGCAGTACTTC. This sequence encodes CASSISSGARNEQYF. Full variable domain (outside the CDR3, taken from reference TRBV19 and TRBJ2-7): DGGITQSPKYLFRKEGQNVTLSCEQNLNHDAMYWYRQDPGQGLRLIYYSQIVNDFQKGDIAEGYSVSREKKESFPLTVTSAQKNPTAFYLCASSISSGARNEQYFGPGTRLTVT.

The rearrangement uses TRBV27 and TRBJ1-6; TRBD1 aligns across 7 bases. V was clipped by 4 bases and J by 0 bases; unmatched bases: 6. The CDR3 length is 17 residues. Germline V gene sequence: CDR1 MNHEY, CDR2 SMNVEV (reference sequence). This CDR3 reads CASSWVTGVSYNSPLHF. CDR3 DNA: TGTGCCAGCAGTTGGGTTACAGGGGTCTCCTATAATTCACCCCTCCACTTT.

The chain links TRBV4-1 to TRBJ2-7; 7 nucleotides match TRBD1. V lost 0 bases to trimming and J lost 3 bases; unmatched junction nucleotides: 5. The CDR3 runs to 15 residues. The germline V gene has CDR1 MGHRA and CDR2 YSYEKL. The CDR3 coding sequence is TGCGCCAGCAGCCAAGACTCCGGGACAGTCTACGAGCAGTACTTC. As protein: CASSQDSGTVYEQYF.

The chain employs TRBV5-4 and TRBJ2-7; 7 positions agree with TRBD1. There are 15 residues in the CDR3. Germline CDR1 and CDR2: SGHNT and YYREEE (reference sequence). J lost 2 bases, V lost 0 bases, and 5 bases had no gene match. CDR3 sequence reads: CASSLVGQEAYEQYF. The DNA of the CDR3 is TGTGCCAGCAGCTTGGTTGGACAGGAGGCCTACGAGCAGTACTTC.

The rearrangement joins TRBV19 to TRBJ2-7, with D possibly being TRBD1 or TRBD2 (7 bases each). V lost 2 bases and J lost 4, with 15 bases in between. Germline V CDR1 and CDR2: LNHDA, SQIVND (reference sequence). The length of the CDR3 is 15 residues. CDR3 in DNA: TGTGCCAGTAGTATATCGCCAGGGGGGGTTTACGAGCAGTACTTC. This gives the protein CASSISPGGVYEQYF.

The chain uses TRBV27 and TRBJ2-7; 7 nucleotides agree with TRBD1. V was clipped by 8 bases and J by 0 bases; unmatched bases: 4. CDR1 is MNHEY, CDR2 SMNVEV, per germline (reference sequence). This CDR3 is built from 13 residues. Here the CDR3 DNA reads TGTGCCAGCCGAGGGACAGACTCCTACGAGCAGTACTTC. Translating gives CASRGTDSYEQYF.

This chain links TRBV5-6 with TRBJ2-7, with 13 nucleotides matching TRBD2. The J segment lost 0 bases and the V segment lost 5 bases, leaving 8 bases of the junction unmatched. Germline assignment: CDR1 SGHDT and CDR2 YYEEEE. This CDR3 has 17 amino acids. In DNA form, the CDR3 reads TGTGCCAGCAGAACCGGGACTAGCGGGGTGAGCTCCTACGAGCAGTACTTC. Translated, it gives CASRTGTSGVSSYEQYF.

Turning to this clone: Other DNA sequences from this sample encode an identical CDR3 as well. The V call is TRBV27, the J call TRBJ2-5; 10 nucleotides agree with TRBD1. CDR3 length: 15 residues. V shed 2 bases and J 1 base; nucleotides not matched to a gene: 1. From germline, CDR1 is MNHEY and CDR2 SMNVEV (reference sequence). The CDR3 is CASSLGTGAQETQYF. CDR3 in DNA: TGTGCCAGCAGTTTAGGGACAGGGGCCCAAGAGACCCAGTACTTC.

The chain has TRBV4-1 and TRBJ2-7, with 9 bases lining up with TRBD1. Germline values: CDR1 MGHRA, CDR2 YSYEKL. The CDR3 runs 15 residues. With 4 bases clipped from V and 0 bases from J, the junction kept 4 bases outside the gene matches. CDR3 coding DNA: TGCGCCAGCAGCCCGACAGGGGGACTCTCCTACGAGCAGTACTTC. Translated, it gives CASSPTGGLSYEQYF.

CDR3 DNA: TGTGCCAGCAGTTACTCTGAGACCCCTACTAGCAATGAGCAGTTCTTC. Its protein is CASSYSETPTSNEQFF. V and J are TRBV6-6 and TRBJ2-1; possibly TRBD2 for D (5 bases). Deletions cut 0 bases from V and 6 bases from J, with 15 bases between. The CDR3 extends over 16 amino acids. The germline gives CDR1 MNHNY, CDR2 SVGAGI (reference sequence).

V usage is TRBV6-5 and J usage is TRBJ1-6; a possible D gene is TRBD1 (6 bases). The CDR3 spans 14 residues. Germline CDR1 reads MNHEY; CDR2 reads SVGAGI. V was trimmed by 4 bases and J by 8 bases, leaving 12 bases between them. The CDR3 nucleotides read TGTGCCAGCAGTTCGACAGGTTCTTATTCACCCCTCCACTTT. Protein product: CASSSTGSYSPLHF.

This chain links TRBV18 with TRBJ2-7, with D tentatively TRBD1 (6 bases). The V gene lost 6 bases and the J gene lost 0 bases, with 18 bases spanning the gap. This CDR3 contains 16 residues. Germline-derived CDR1 and CDR2 are KGHSH and LQKENI. The CDR3 region is CASSPSGQFSSYEQYF. CDR3 bases: TGTGCCAGCTCGCCCTCTGGACAGTTCAGCTCCTACGAGCAGTACTTC. The whole variable domain, remainder taken from reference TRBV18 and TRBJ2-7, is NAGVMQNPRHLVRRRGQEARLRCSPMKGHSHVYWYRQLPEEGLKFMVYLQKENIIDESGMPKERFSAEFPKEGPSILRIQQVVRGDSAAYFCASSPSGQFSSYEQYFGPGTRLTVT.

The rearrangement links TRBV6-1 to TRBJ2-7, with TRBD2 as a possible D gene (6 bases). Trimming stripped 4 bases from V and 2 bases from J, with 12 bases between. This CDR3 comprises 14 residues. CDR1 and CDR2 from the germline V gene are MNHNS and SASEGT. CDR3 DNA sequence: TGTGCCAGCAGTGGGTTGGAGGGGACCTACGAGCAGTACTTC. It encodes CASSGLEGTYEQYF.

This sequence joins TRBV19 and TRBJ1-5, with 7 positions matching TRBD1. V trimming: 8 bases; J trimming: 0 bases; junction bases outside the gene matches: 7. From germline, CDR1 is LNHDA and CDR2 SQIVND (reference sequence). CDR3 length: 15 amino acids. In DNA, the CDR3 is TGTGCCAGTCGGCTCAGGGGGAATAGCAATCAGCCCCAGCATTTT. It encodes CASRLRGNSNQPQHF.

J is TRBJ1-4 and V is TRBV28; D remains ambiguous. Trimming cost V 7 bases and J 5 bases, with 14 bases left between them. CDR1 and CDR2 (germline): MDHEN, SYDVKM. This CDR3 has 14 residues. The CDR3 is CASIAAGLNEKLFF. DNA of the CDR3: TGTGCCAGCATCGCGGCAGGCCTGAATGAAAAACTGTTTTTT.

This chain joins TRBV7-9 and TRBJ2-7; no definite D call. Germline V CDR1 and CDR2: SEHNR, FQNEAQ (reference sequence). The CDR3 extends over 13 amino acids. The V gene lost 1 base and the J gene lost 3 bases, with 7 bases spanning the gap. CDR3 sequence (DNA): TGTGCCAGCAGCTTAGGAGATAACTACGAGCAGTACTTC. Translated, it gives CASSLGDNYEQYF. Supplemented by reference TRBV7-9 and TRBJ2-7, the full variable domain reads DTGVSQNPRHKITKRGQNVTFRCDPISEHNRLYWYRQTLGQGPEFLTYFQNEAQLEKSRLLSDRFSAERPKGSFSTLEIQRTEQGDSAMYLCASSLGDNYEQYFGPGTRLTVT.

This chain joins TRBV4-3 and TRBJ1-3; D remains unclear. Between the trimmed V and J ends, which lost 0 bases and 0 bases, there was a span of 9 bases. Germline V gives CDR1 LGHNA, CDR2 YSLEER. The CDR3 is 16 residues long. The CDR3 reads CASSQDLWGSGNTIYF. As DNA, the CDR3 is TGCGCCAGCAGCCAAGATTTGTGGGGCTCTGGAAACACCATATATTTT.

This chain connects TRBV19 to TRBJ1-2, with TRBD1 identical over 10 bases. The CDR3 sequence is 16 residues long. Trimming at V came to 2 bases and at J to 6 bases, leaving 9 bases not matched to a gene. From germline, CDR1 is LNHDA and CDR2 SQIVND (reference sequence). CDR3: CASSIMTGGDRDGYTF. Written as DNA, the CDR3 is TGTGCCAGTAGTATAATGACAGGGGGCGACCGGGATGGCTACACCTTC.

V gene TRBV2 combines with J gene TRBJ2-5; D remains unclear. The germline V gene encodes CDR1 SNHLY and CDR2 FYNNEI. The CDR3 extends over 14 amino acids. Trimming cost V 4 bases and J 1 base, with 10 bases left between them. The chain's CDR3 is CASSGVAAQETQYF. DNA for the CDR3: TGTGCCAGCAGTGGGGTGGCAGCCCAAGAGACCCAGTACTTC.

The chain links TRBV28 to TRBJ1-6; D perhaps matches TRBD1 (5 bases). V was shortened by 5 bases and J by 4 bases, with 9 bases between the two germline ends. The CDR3 totals 14 residues. Germline V gene data show CDR1 as MDHEN and CDR2 as SYDVKM. In DNA form, the CDR3 reads TGTGCCAGCAGTCCCGACAGTTATAATTCACCCCTCCACTTT. As protein: CASSPDSYNSPLHF.

The CDR3, as DNA: TGTGCCAGCAGCCAAGCGAGCATAGGGACAGGGTTCAAGGAGACCCAGTACTTC. Protein product: CASSQASIGTGFKETQYF. The gene calls are TRBV14 and TRBJ2-5; 9 bases match TRBD1. CDR1 SGHDN and CDR2 FVKESK come from the germline V gene. V gave up 1 base and J gave up 5 bases; unmatched junction bases: 14. The CDR3 is made up of 18 amino acids.

The J gene is TRBJ2-7, the V gene TRBV11-3; D unresolved. Per germline, CDR1 SGHNT and CDR2 YENEEA. The CDR3 contains 13 residues. V gave up 0 bases and J gave up 6 bases, with 9 bases separating them. The CDR3 protein is CASSLDYPGEQYF. The CDR3 coding sequence is TGTGCCAGCAGCTTAGACTACCCCGGCGAGCAGTACTTC.

J is TRBJ2-5 and V is TRBV5-8, with D possibly TRBD2 on 5 matching bases. Trimming took off 0 bases at V and 1 base at J, with 7 bases between the two ends. The CDR3 length is 14 residues. Germline V gives CDR1 SGHTS, CDR2 YDEGEE. The CDR3 loop reads CASSLGEGQETQYF. For the CDR3, the DNA is TGTGCCAGCAGCTTGGGAGAGGGCCAAGAGACCCAGTACTTC.

On this clone: The same CDR3 is also encoded by other DNA sequences in this sample. The chain combines TRBV30 with TRBJ2-7, with a possible D match to TRBD2 (5 bases). Per germline, CDR1 GTSNPN and CDR2 SVGIG (reference sequence). Trimming shortened V by 2 bases and J by 3 bases, and 11 bases separated the two germline ends. The CDR3 is made up of 13 amino acids. CDR3 loop: CAWSSLADYEQYF. The CDR3 nucleotides read TGTGCCTGGAGTAGTCTAGCAGACTACGAGCAGTACTTC.

V is TRBV9 and J is TRBJ1-6; 7 nucleotides match TRBD1. V gave up 0 bases and J gave up 8 bases; unmatched junction bases: 5. The CDR3 extends over 15 amino acids. Per germline, CDR1 SGDLS and CDR2 YYNGEE. Here the CDR3 DNA reads TGTGCCAGCAGCGTAGAAGGGACAGCCCATTCACCCCTCCACTTT. Its translation is CASSVEGTAHSPLHF.

This clone has a single count. CDR3: CASSLGRGTGEDGYTF. DNA of the CDR3: TGTGCCAGCAGCTTAGGCAGGGGGACAGGGGAAGATGGCTACACCTTC. The gene calls are TRBV13 and TRBJ1-2; TRBD1 matches 10 bases. V gave up 0 bases and J gave up 6 bases; unmatched junction bases: 7. The CDR3 has 16 residues. Germline loops: CDR1 PRHDT, CDR2 FYEKMQ (reference sequence).